This TCR beta chain derives from a study of OX40 agonist ivuxolimab in advanced cancers. TCRdb keeps only in-frame clones here, not all; method: immunoSEQ multiplex PCR. The repertoire holds fewer than 35,000 clones, around 90% seen once, with roughly 1% in the top ten. From germline, CDR1 is SGDLS and CDR2 YYNGEE. The CDR3 is 16 amino acids. With 0 bases removed from V and 3 bases from J, the gap between germline ends came to 13 bases. This receptor was identified in an adult with an advanced solid tumor such as melanoma, head and neck, liver or kidney cancer. The J gene is TRBJ1-3, the V gene TRBV9; D unresolved. This specimen was CD4+ or CD8+ T cells sorted from blood, taken in a trial of the OX40 agonist ivuxolimab. The CDR3 reads CASSVAMQTSGNTIYF. The CDR3 coding sequence is TGTGCCAGCAGCGTAGCAATGCAAACCAGTGGAAACACCATATATTTT.